The rows below give T cell receptor beta chains drawn from one sample of a study of PD-1 blockade in mismatch repair-deficient tumors. Assay: immunoSEQ multiplex PCR; the TCRdb copy retains only in-frame clones and omits some. The sample includes over 100,000 clones, roughly 80% of them seen just once. The specimen comprised peripheral blood, sampled more than 58 weeks after starting pembrolizumab. Every receptor here comes from an adult with mismatch repair-deficient cancer. The CDR3 runs from the conserved cysteine through the conserved F or W. The order of the fields is CDR3 protein, CDR3 DNA, clone size, J gene, D gene, V gene. A D gene is named only where the DNA matches it firmly. A clone size is listed for some rows: how often the clone was seen (once, few, many), or a class if it is expanded.

CASSASLAGAATGELFF,TGTGCCAGCAGCGCCTCCTTAGCGGGAGCCGCCACCGGGGAGCTGTTTTTT,-,TRBJ2-2,TRBD2,TRBV9
CASSYPTHRGPHQPQHF,TGTGCCAGCAGCTACCCAACCCACAGGGGTCCCCATCAGCCCCAGCATTTT,-,TRBJ1-5,TRBD1,TRBV7-6
CASSPRDWAAQFF,TGTGCCAGCAGTCCCAGGGACTGGGCGGCGCAGTTCTTC,-,TRBJ2-1,-,TRBV27
CASSAAYEQYF,TGTGCCAGCAGCGCCGCCTACGAGCAGTACTTC,-,TRBJ2-7,-,TRBV11-2
CASKSGTRDTGELFF,TGTGCCAGCAAGTCGGGGACGAGAGACACCGGGGAGCTGTTTTTT,few,TRBJ2-2,-,TRBV2
CSSGTNRDTEAFF,TGCAGCTCTGGGACAAATCGGGACACTGAAGCTTTCTTT,-,TRBJ1-1,-,TRBV29-1
CASSFLLAGGGYNEQFF,TGCGCCAGCAGCTTTCTCCTAGCGGGAGGGGGGTACAATGAGCAGTTCTTC,-,TRBJ2-1,TRBD2,TRBV5-1
CASSLRQGSNYGYTF,TGTGCCAGCAGCCTGAGACAGGGCTCTAACTATGGCTACACCTTC,-,TRBJ1-2,TRBD1,TRBV7-9
CASSLVRGSGSYEQYF,TGTGCCAGCAGCTTAGTTCGGGGAAGCGGGAGCTACGAGCAGTACTTC,-,TRBJ2-7,TRBD2,TRBV7-9
CATSRVAGSYEQYF,TGTGCCACCAGCAGAGTGGCGGGCTCCTACGAGCAGTACTTC,-,TRBJ2-7,-,TRBV15
CASRRDGDYEQYF,TGTGCCAGCAGGCGGGACGGAGACTACGAGCAGTACTTC,-,TRBJ2-7,-,TRBV7-9
CATSREGTRIDEQYF,TGTGCCACCAGCAGAGAGGGGACTAGAATCGACGAGCAGTACTTC,-,TRBJ2-7,TRBD2,TRBV15
CASSTSGGTGELFF,TGTGCCAGCAGTACTAGCGGGGGAACCGGGGAGCTGTTTTTT,few,TRBJ2-2,TRBD2,TRBV28
CAISQTGTAYNEQFF,TGTGCCATCAGTCAAACGGGCACGGCCTACAATGAGCAGTTCTTC,-,TRBJ2-1,-,TRBV10-3
CASRTLANPTDTQYF,TGTGCCAGCAGGACACTAGCTAACCCTACAGATACGCAGTATTTT,-,TRBJ2-3,-,TRBV27
CASSLGVREQYF,TGTGCCAGCAGCCTAGGGGTTCGCGAGCAGTACTTC,once,TRBJ2-7,-,TRBV11-2
CATSRDRREILPETQYF,TGTGCCACCAGCAGAGATCGCCGGGAGATCCTGCCGGAGACCCAGTACTTC,once,TRBJ2-5,-,TRBV15
CASSTGGGPSGAFF,TGTGCCAGTAGTACGGGCGGTGGACCCTCGGGGGCTTTCTTT,once,TRBJ1-1,-,TRBV19
CASSVRTDGTEQYF,TGTGCCAGCAGCGTAAGGACTGACGGGACTGAGCAGTACTTC,-,TRBJ2-7,-,TRBV9
CASRDRVRGNEKLFF,TGTGCCAGCCGAGACAGGGTTCGGGGTAATGAAAAACTGTTTTTT,-,TRBJ1-4,TRBD1,TRBV6-6
CASNLLAGSQPQHF,TGTGCCAGCAACCTCCTGGCAGGTAGTCAGCCCCAGCATTTT,-,TRBJ1-5,-,TRBV2
CASSPRGGGETQYF,TGTGCCAGCTCACCACGGGGAGGAGGAGAGACCCAGTACTTC,-,TRBJ2-5,-,TRBV18
CASSFTSGLPNEQFF,TGTGCCAGCAGCTTTACTAGCGGGCTCCCCAATGAGCAGTTCTTC,-,TRBJ2-1,TRBD2,TRBV5-4
CASSLTENTEAFF,TGTGCCAGCAGCTTAACGGAGAACACTGAAGCTTTCTTT,-,TRBJ1-1,-,TRBV7-2
CASSYSNHETQYF,TGTGCCAGCAGTTACTCGAATCACGAGACCCAGTACTTC,-,TRBJ2-5,-,TRBV6-6
CASSHADTDTQYF,TGCGCCAGCAGCCATGCAGACACAGATACGCAGTATTTT,-,TRBJ2-3,-,TRBV4-3
CASSEDMNNYGYTF,TGTGCCAGTAGTGAAGACATGAATAACTATGGCTACACCTTC,-,TRBJ1-2,-,TRBV19
CASSLQETQYF,TGTGCCAGTAGTCTACAAGAGACCCAGTACTTC,-,TRBJ2-5,-,TRBV19
CASSPGTVYGYTF,TGTGCCAGCAGCCCCGGGACGGTTTATGGCTACACCTTC,-,TRBJ1-2,-,TRBV5-5
CASSAGQGLGQPQHF,TGTGCCAGCAGCGCGGGACAGGGGCTTGGTCAGCCCCAGCATTTT,few,TRBJ1-5,TRBD1,TRBV9
CASSQEEVPGSQPQHF,TGCGCCAGCAGCCAAGAGGAGGTCCCAGGCTCTCAGCCCCAGCATTTT,-,TRBJ1-5,-,TRBV4-1
CASSLVRLAGGTEAFF,TGTGCCAGCAGCTTAGTTCGGTTGGCAGGGGGAACTGAAGCTTTCTTT,-,TRBJ1-1,TRBD1,TRBV11-2
CASSFGGSYGYTF,TGTGCCAGCAGCTTCGGGGGAAGCTATGGCTACACCTTC,few,TRBJ1-2,-,TRBV5-8
CASSLEGKSTDTQYF,TGTGCCAGCAGCTTAGAGGGAAAAAGCACAGATACGCAGTATTTT,-,TRBJ2-3,-,TRBV7-2
CASSRYYRASYEQYF,TGTGCCAGCAGCCGATATTATAGGGCCTCCTACGAGCAGTACTTC,-,TRBJ2-7,-,TRBV5-6
CASRPLAGSYNEQFF,TGTGCCAGCAGGCCGCTAGCGGGATCATACAATGAGCAGTTCTTC,-,TRBJ2-1,TRBD2,TRBV10-3
CASSSGERVTDTQYF,TGTGCCAGCAGTTCTGGGGAGAGAGTGACAGATACGCAGTATTTT,-,TRBJ2-3,-,TRBV9
CASSLVTGPRGTDTQYF,TGCGCCAGCAGCTTGGTAACAGGTCCCCGGGGTACAGATACGCAGTATTTT,-,TRBJ2-3,-,TRBV5-1
CASSPGETQYF,TGTGCCAGCAGTCCGGGGGAGACCCAGTACTTC,-,TRBJ2-5,-,TRBV27
CASSSPGLAGEYEQYF,TGTGCCAGCAGCTCCCCCGGACTAGCGGGAGAGTACGAGCAGTACTTC,-,TRBJ2-7,TRBD2,TRBV5-6
CASGNQPQHF,TGTGCTAGTGGTAATCAGCCCCAGCATTTT,-,TRBJ1-5,-,TRBV12-5
CASSPTSGRVGDTQYF,TGTGCCAGCAGTCCCACTAGCGGGAGGGTGGGAGATACGCAGTATTTT,once,TRBJ2-3,TRBD2,TRBV28
CASSGQGITDTQYF,TGTGCCAGCAGCGGACAGGGCATCACAGATACGCAGTATTTT,-,TRBJ2-3,TRBD1,TRBV5-6
CASSLARGTDTQYF,TGTGCCAGCAGCCTTGCGCGGGGGACAGATACGCAGTATTTT,-,TRBJ2-3,TRBD2,TRBV7-3
CAISESSAEPYNEQFF,TGTGCCATCAGTGAGTCCTCAGCGGAACCCTACAATGAGCAGTTCTTC,-,TRBJ2-1,-,TRBV10-3
CASSLGGSDEQFF,TGTGCCAGCAGTTTGGGGGGGAGCGATGAGCAGTTCTTC,once,TRBJ2-1,TRBD2,TRBV27
CASSEELDNEQFF,TGTGCCAGCAGTGAAGAGCTCGACAATGAGCAGTTCTTC,-,TRBJ2-1,-,TRBV6-1
CASSPQLGANTGELFF,TGCGCCAGCAGCCCCCAGCTAGGAGCGAACACCGGGGAGCTGTTTTTT,-,TRBJ2-2,-,TRBV5-1
CSARPMSGELFF,TGCAGCGCCAGGCCCATGTCCGGGGAGCTGTTTTTT,-,TRBJ2-2,-,TRBV29-1